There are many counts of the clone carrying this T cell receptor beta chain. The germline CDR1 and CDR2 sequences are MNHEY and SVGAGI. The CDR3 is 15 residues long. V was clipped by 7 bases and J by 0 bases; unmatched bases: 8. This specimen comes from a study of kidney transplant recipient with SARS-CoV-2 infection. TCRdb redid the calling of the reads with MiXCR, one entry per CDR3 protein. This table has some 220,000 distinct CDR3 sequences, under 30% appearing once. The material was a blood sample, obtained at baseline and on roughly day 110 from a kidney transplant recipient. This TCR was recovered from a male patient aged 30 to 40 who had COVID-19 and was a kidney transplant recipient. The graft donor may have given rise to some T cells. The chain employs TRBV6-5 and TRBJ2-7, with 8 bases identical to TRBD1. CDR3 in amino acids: CASMTGAILSYEQYF. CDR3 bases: TGTGCCAGCATGACAGGGGCCATACTCTCCTACGAGCAGTACTTC.